Listed here is a single TCR beta chain. Its specificity is unknown. TCR beta libraries used 1.5 to 2 micrograms of DNA from cryopreserved PBMCs. From germline, CDR1 is MNHEY and CDR2 SMNVEV (reference sequence). This CDR3 has 13 amino acids. The V end was cut by 6 bases, the J end by 7 bases, with 15 bases between. Profiling relied on immunoSEQ multiplex PCR, and the TCRdb table lists in-frame clones only, not all of them. The sample consists of approximately 320,000 clones, under 70% of them appearing once. This specimen belongs to a study of cytotoxic CD8 clonotypes in ibrutinib-treated CLL. Whole-study context: Per sample, productive templates averaged around 230,000 and productive rearrangements averaged about 92,000.

Overall study results and limits: Measured clonality at baseline was greater than in age-matched healthy donors and tracked with circulating CD8+ T-cell counts.

The clonotype comes from a human donor with chronic lymphocytic leukemia. The chain is built from TRBV27 and TRBJ2-5; the D gene is possibly TRBD2 (5 bases). The sequenced sample was PBMCs, obtained after 36 months of ibrutinib treatment. The CDR3 sequence: CASRLLGSGTQYF. CDR3 DNA: TGTGCCAGCAGACTCTTAGGAAGCGGGACCCAGTACTTC.